Listed here are 24 T cell receptor beta chains from one sample, sequenced in a study of CD8 T cells in ankylosing spondylitis. TCRdb re-analysed the 5' RACE reads in MiXCR, keeping a single row per CDR3 protein. This sample has some 130,000 distinct CDR3 sequences; roughly 8% occur once, and the top ten carry 7.3%. Sequencing used synovial fluid, either unsorted or a sorted T cell fraction (not recorded which). The receptors were sampled from a male donor with ankylosing spondylitis.

The rearrangement links TRBV7-2 to TRBJ1-5; no reliable D call. Germline assignment: CDR1 SGHTA and CDR2 FQGNSA. The V end was cut by 1 base, the J end by 7 bases, with 8 bases between. This CDR3 region has 13 residues. Here the CDR3 DNA reads TGTGCCAGCAGCTTAGAGTCGAGACAGCCCCAGCATTTT. It translates to CASSLESRQPQHF.

This clonotype has a handful of counts. The chain recombines TRBV18 with TRBJ2-7, with D possibly TRBD1 on 6 matching bases. The germline V gene encodes CDR1 KGHSH and CDR2 LQKENI. The CDR3 extends over 15 amino acids. Between the trimmed V and J ends, which lost 1 base and 6 bases, there was a span of 16 bases. CDR3: CASSPQTGSALEQYF. The CDR3 coding sequence is TGTGCCAGCTCACCACAGACAGGTAGCGCCCTCGAGCAGTACTTC.

This sequence joins TRBV20-1 and TRBJ2-3, with D possibly being TRBD2 (5 bases). The V end was cut by 5 bases, the J end by 3 bases, with 9 bases between. The CDR3 totals 12 residues. Germline CDR1 reads DFQATT; CDR2 reads SNEGSKA (reference sequence). CDR3 sequence: CSAERLTDTQYF. Written as DNA, the CDR3 is TGCAGTGCTGAGCGGTTAACAGATACGCAGTATTTT.

As to this clonotype: This sequence may be a read error, since a much larger clone differs from it by one base. V usage is TRBV9 and J usage is TRBJ2-5; D possibly matches TRBD1 or TRBD2 (5 bases each). The germline V gene has CDR1 SGDLS and CDR2 YYNGEE. Trimming stripped 7 bases from V and 5 bases from J, with 9 bases between. This CDR3 contains 11 residues. This CDR3 reads CASGEGETQYF. CDR3 DNA sequence: TGTGCCAGCGGCGAGGGGGAGACCCAGTACTTC.

The DNA for the CDR3 is TGTGCCAGCAGCTTAAGGGCTAGCGGGAGGAGGGCCTACAATGAGCAGTTCTTC. This encodes CASSLRASGRRAYNEQFF. The chain employs TRBV11-1 and TRBJ2-1, with 11 bases that match TRBD2. Trimming took 2 bases from V and 2 from J; bases not matched to a gene: 8. Germline lookup yields CDR1 SGHAT and CDR2 FQDESV (reference sequence). This CDR3 contains 18 residues. Together with reference TRBV11-1 and TRBJ2-1, the CDR3 gives the full variable domain: EAEVAQSPRYKITEKSQAVAFWCDPISGHATLYWYRQILGQGPELLVQFQDESVVDDSQLPKDRFSAERLKGVDSTLKIQPAELGDSAMYLCASSLRASGRRAYNEQFFGPGTRLTVL.

This clonotype was picked up many times. The CDR3 spells CASSLTRGRNTEAFF. CDR3 in DNA: TGTGCCAGCAGCTTAACTAGGGGCAGGAACACTGAAGCTTTCTTT. The chain uses TRBV7-2 and TRBJ1-1; D is possibly TRBD1 (5 bases). The CDR3 consists of 15 residues. The germline V and J ends were trimmed by 2 bases and 1 base, with 11 bases remaining between them. From germline, CDR1 is SGHTA and CDR2 FQGNSA.

This chain links TRBV14 with TRBJ2-7; D possibly corresponds to TRBD2 (6 bases). Germline CDR1 and CDR2: SGHDN and FVKESK. The CDR3 extends over 15 amino acids. V lost 4 bases and J 3 bases, leaving 16 bases between the germline ends. CDR3 sequence reads: CASSRPGTDYYEQYF. The CDR3 nucleotides are TGTGCCAGCAGCCGCCCCGGGACTGACTACTACGAGCAGTACTTC.

This clonotype was found many times. The chain employs TRBV3-1 and TRBJ2-7; TRBD1 aligns across 8 bases. V lost 1 base to trimming and J lost 3 bases; unmatched junction nucleotides: 8. CDR1 and CDR2 (germline): LGHDT, YNNKEL (reference sequence). This CDR3 is 16 amino acids long. In DNA, the CDR3 is TGTGCCAGCAGCCAAGGCTCCTCAGGGGGCGGCTACGAGCAGTACTTC. This sequence encodes CASSQGSSGGGYEQYF.

This rearrangement joins TRBV2 to TRBJ1-6, with no clear D. V lost 4 bases and J lost 6, with 10 bases in between. This CDR3 comprises 14 residues. In germline, CDR1 is SNHLY, CDR2 FYNNEI. CDR3 DNA: TGTGCCAGCAGTGTAGAACAGTTTAATTCACCCCTCCACTTT. Translating gives CASSVEQFNSPLHF.

This chain connects TRBV7-8 to TRBJ1-1; 9 bases agree with TRBD1. J was trimmed by 1 base and V by 6 bases; bases with no gene match: 9. The CDR3 contains 16 residues. Germline V gene data show CDR1 as SGHVS and CDR2 as FQNEAQ. CDR3 nucleotide sequence: TGTGCCAGCAGACGCCCCGGGACAGGGACGAACACTGAAGCTTTCTTT. It is translated as CASRRPGTGTNTEAFF.

This clonotype was recorded many times. V gene TRBV7-2 combines with J gene TRBJ2-1; TRBD2 matches at 7 bases. The CDR3 contains 15 residues. V shed 1 base, J shed 3 bases, and the junction held 3 bases outside the gene matches. Germline values: CDR1 SGHTA, CDR2 FQGNSA. The CDR3 sequence: CASSLVRGNYNEQFF. As DNA, the CDR3 is TGTGCCAGCAGCTTAGTGCGGGGGAACTACAATGAGCAGTTCTTC.

Comments on this clonotype: A read error may produce the germline difference seen at one junction end. The genes are TRBV7-2 and TRBJ2-7; 8 positions agree with TRBD2. Germline values: CDR1 SGHTA, CDR2 FQGNSA. This CDR3 contains 13 residues. The CDR3 reads CASSPVGLADKAF. The CDR3 DNA is TGTGCCAGCAGCCCCGTCGGACTAGCAGACAAGGCCTTC.

In this sample, this clonotype turned up many times. This sequence joins TRBV5-1 and TRBJ2-5; D may be TRBD2 (6 bases). CDR1 and CDR2 from the germline V gene are SGHRS and YFSETQ. The V and J ends lost 4 bases and 5 bases respectively, with 21 bases between them. The CDR3 is 16 amino acids. CDR3 sequence (DNA): TGCGCCAGCAGCCCTTCCGGGGCGGGGAGGCACGAGACCCAGTACTTC. This gives the protein CASSPSGAGRHETQYF.

This clonotype turned up a few times. The chain joins TRBV5-1 to TRBJ2-2; maybe TRBD2 (7 bases). The CDR3 covers 16 residues. The V and J ends lost 9 bases and 7 bases respectively, with 25 bases between them. CDR1 is SGHRS and CDR2 is YFSETQ in the germline V gene. CDR3 protein: CANHQGIAGEGGELFF. CDR3 nucleotide sequence: TGCGCCAACCACCAGGGGATAGCGGGTGAGGGCGGGGAGCTGTTTTTT.

This clonotype was counted ten times or more. V gene TRBV20-1 combines with J gene TRBJ2-7, with 7 bases aligning to TRBD1. Germline loops: CDR1 DFQATT, CDR2 SNEGSKA (reference sequence). The CDR3 totals 17 residues. V lost 3 bases to trimming and J lost 5 bases; unmatched junction nucleotides: 19. The CDR3 loop reads CSARNRVPTGIPHEQYF. The CDR3, as DNA: TGCAGTGCTAGGAATCGGGTCCCGACAGGGATCCCCCACGAGCAGTACTTC.

The V call is TRBV12-3 or TRBV12-4, the J call TRBJ2-3; no definite D call. This CDR3 is built from 14 residues. V dropped 2 bases and J dropped 2 bases, with 8 bases sitting between them. CDR3 DNA: TGTGCCAGCAGTTTATCTGGGTTCACAGATACGCAGTATTTT. It encodes CASSLSGFTDTQYF.

This clonotype was picked up many times. The gene calls are TRBV12-3 or TRBV12-4 and TRBJ2-7; D is undetermined. The CDR3 is 16 amino acids. Trimming shortened V by 2 bases and J by 6 bases, and 20 bases separated the two germline ends. The DNA of the CDR3 is TGTGCCAGCAGTTTATGGTCGGCTCGTACCCGCGGCGAGCAGTACTTC. Protein sequence: CASSLWSARTRGEQYF.

The sample holds a few counts of this clonotype. The V call is TRBV10-3, the J call TRBJ1-1, with 11 positions matching TRBD1. CDR1 and CDR2 from the germline V gene are ENHRY and SYGVKD. This CDR3 contains 16 residues. With 4 bases clipped from V and 4 bases from J, the junction kept 8 bases outside the gene matches. DNA of the CDR3: TGTGCCATCAGTGGGGGACAGGGGGAATGGGGCACTGAAGCTTTCTTT. Its translation is CAISGGQGEWGTEAFF.

This clonotype has more than one count but fewer than ten. The chain recombines TRBV10-3 with TRBJ2-1; D might be TRBD2 (6 bases). Germline V gene lookup returns CDR1 ENHRY and CDR2 SYGVKD. The CDR3 has 16 residues. V was pared by 0 bases and J by 0 bases, with 9 bases between. In DNA form, the CDR3 reads TGTGCCATCAGTGAGTCAATTAGCGGCTCCTACAATGAGCAGTTCTTC. Its protein is CAISESISGSYNEQFF.

This rearrangement joins TRBV2 to TRBJ2-7; D perhaps matches TRBD2 (5 bases). The CDR3 runs to 14 residues. With 6 bases removed from V and 3 bases from J, the gap between germline ends came to 15 bases. Per germline, CDR1 SNHLY and CDR2 FYNNEI. The CDR3 DNA follows: TGTGCCAGCAGCCCCCCATTCCGGGGCTACGAGCAGTACTTC. Amino acids: CASSPPFRGYEQYF.

Ten or more counts support this clonotype. This chain uses TRBV6-1 with TRBJ2-7; no definite D call. The germline V gene encodes CDR1 MNHNS and CDR2 SASEGT. The CDR3 is made up of 11 amino acids. Trimming took 6 bases from V and 3 from J, leaving 6 bases between them. In DNA, the CDR3 is TGTGCCAGCAGGGCGAACTACGAGCAGTACTTC. Translating it yields CASRANYEQYF.

The sample holds a few counts of this clonotype. V and J are TRBV4-3 and TRBJ2-2; D ambiguous. The V and J ends lost 4 bases and 2 bases respectively, with 8 bases between them. The length of the CDR3 is 14 residues. CDR1 and CDR2 from the germline V gene are LGHNA and YSLEER. The CDR3 DNA sequence: TGCGCCAGCAGCCGGGTCGCCAACACCGGGGAGCTGTTTTTT. This sequence encodes CASSRVANTGELFF.

This clonotype is a singleton in its sample. This chain uses TRBV4-1 with TRBJ1-1; TRBD1 might be the D (5 bases). Germline V lookup: CDR1 MGHRA, CDR2 YSYEKL. Trimming took off 4 bases at V and 7 bases at J, with 19 bases between the two ends. The CDR3 extends over 15 amino acids. In DNA, the CDR3 is TGCGCCAGCAGCCCCTTGGGAGGGGAACTGGTTGAAGCTTTCTTT. This codes for CASSPLGGELVEAFF.

There are many counts of this clonotype. The V and J genes are TRBV29-1 and TRBJ2-3; D remains unclear. Trimming removed 8 bases at V and 2 bases at J, with 5 bases between. The germline gives CDR1 SQVTM, CDR2 ANQGSEA. The CDR3 totals 10 residues. This chain's CDR3 is CSSNTDTQYF. In nucleotides, the CDR3 is TGCAGCTCAAACACAGATACGCAGTATTTT.